The T cell receptor beta chain described here comes from a study of vaccination and CD4 T cells after COVID-19. Treatment in this sample: approximately 9-day PBMC culture with coronavirus spike peptide pools or control peptides (ViraFEST assay). Cultured CD4+ T cell DNA was sequenced using the Oncomine TCR Beta short-read assay. TCRdb re-derived calls from the PCR reads in MiXCR, one entry per CDR3 protein. The sample contains about 10,000 distinct CDR3 sequences, around 55% of which appear only once. Points on this clonotype: Antigen specificity is unknown.

The CDR3 is made up of 13 amino acids. Germline V gene lookup returns CDR1 SEHNR and CDR2 FQNEAQ (reference sequence). V gave up 3 bases and J gave up 3 bases, with 8 bases separating them. The chain uses TRBV7-9 and TRBJ2-5; a weak D match, TRBD2 (6 bases). Sequences were obtained from CD4+ T cells from blood, cultured in vitro. This receptor was obtained from a human donor who had recovered from COVID-19. CDR3 DNA: TGTGCCAGCAGCTTTGGCGGGAAAGAGACCCAGTACTTC. It is translated as CASSFGGKETQYF. The full variable domain, completed using reference TRBV7-9 and TRBJ2-5, is DTGVSQNPRHKITKRGQNVTFRCDPISEHNRLYWYRQTLGQGPEFLTYFQNEAQLEKSRLLSDRFSAERPKGSFSTLEIQRTEQGDSAMYLCASSFGGKETQYFGPGTRLLVL.